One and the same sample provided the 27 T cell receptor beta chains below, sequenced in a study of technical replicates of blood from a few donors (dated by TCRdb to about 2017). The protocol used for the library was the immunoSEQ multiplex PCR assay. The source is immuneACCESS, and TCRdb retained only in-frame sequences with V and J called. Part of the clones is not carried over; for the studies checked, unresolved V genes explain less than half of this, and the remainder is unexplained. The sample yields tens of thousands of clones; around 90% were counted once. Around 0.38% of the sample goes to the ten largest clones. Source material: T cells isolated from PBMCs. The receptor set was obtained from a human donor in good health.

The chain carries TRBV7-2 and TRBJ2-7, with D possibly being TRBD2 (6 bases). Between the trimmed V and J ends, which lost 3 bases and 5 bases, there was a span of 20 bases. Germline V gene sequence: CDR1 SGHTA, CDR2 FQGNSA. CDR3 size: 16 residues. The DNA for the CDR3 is TGTGCCAGCAGCTTTTCCGGGAGTGGGCTTCACCACGAGCAGTACTTC. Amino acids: CASSFSGSGLHHEQYF.

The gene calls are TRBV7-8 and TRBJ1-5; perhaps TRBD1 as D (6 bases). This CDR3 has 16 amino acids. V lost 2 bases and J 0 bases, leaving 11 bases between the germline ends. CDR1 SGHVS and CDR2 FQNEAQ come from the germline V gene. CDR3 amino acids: CASSLRGDYSNQPQHF. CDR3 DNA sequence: TGTGCCAGCAGCTTAAGGGGGGACTATAGCAATCAGCCCCAGCATTTT.

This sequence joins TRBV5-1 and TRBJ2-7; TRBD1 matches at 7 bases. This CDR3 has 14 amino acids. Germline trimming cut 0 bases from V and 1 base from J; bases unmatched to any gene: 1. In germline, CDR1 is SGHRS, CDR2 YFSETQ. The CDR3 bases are TGCGCCAGCAGCTTGGGGGACAGTTCCTACGAGCAGTACTTC. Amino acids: CASSLGDSSYEQYF.

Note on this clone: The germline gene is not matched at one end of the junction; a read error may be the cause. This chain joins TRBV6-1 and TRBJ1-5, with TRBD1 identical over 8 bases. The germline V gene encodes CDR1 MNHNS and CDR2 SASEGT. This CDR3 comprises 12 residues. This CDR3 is CLAGGWDQPQHF. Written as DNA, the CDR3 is TGCCTCGCAGGGGGCTGGGATCAGCCCCAGCATTTT.

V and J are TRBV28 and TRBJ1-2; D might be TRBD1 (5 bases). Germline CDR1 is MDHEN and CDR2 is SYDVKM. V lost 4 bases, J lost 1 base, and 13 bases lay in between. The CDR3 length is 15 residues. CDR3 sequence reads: CASSSTVLDNYGYTF. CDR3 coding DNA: TGTGCCAGCAGTTCGACAGTCTTGGATAACTATGGCTACACCTTC.

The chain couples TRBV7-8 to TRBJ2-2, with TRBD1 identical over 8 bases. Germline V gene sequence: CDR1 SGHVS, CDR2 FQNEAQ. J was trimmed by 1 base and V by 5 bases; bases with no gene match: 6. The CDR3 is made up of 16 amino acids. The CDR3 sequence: CASSLYGQGNTGELFF. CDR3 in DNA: TGTGCCAGCAGCCTATACGGACAGGGGAACACCGGGGAGCTGTTTTTT.

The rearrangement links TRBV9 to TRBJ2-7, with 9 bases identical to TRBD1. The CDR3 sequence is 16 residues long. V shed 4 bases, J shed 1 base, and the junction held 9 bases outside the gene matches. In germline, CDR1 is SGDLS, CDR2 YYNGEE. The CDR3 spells CASSPTGTGFSYEQYF. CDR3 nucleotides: TGTGCCAGCAGCCCAACCGGGACAGGGTTTTCCTACGAGCAGTACTTC.

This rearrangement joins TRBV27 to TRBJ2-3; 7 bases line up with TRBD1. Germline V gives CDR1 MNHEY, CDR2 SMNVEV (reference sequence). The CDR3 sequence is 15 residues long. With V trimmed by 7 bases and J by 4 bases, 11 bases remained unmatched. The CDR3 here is CASTQGVGSADTQYF. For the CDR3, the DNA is TGTGCCAGCACCCAGGGGGTAGGAAGTGCAGATACGCAGTATTTT.

The CDR3: CASGPANTGELFF. The DNA for the CDR3 is TGTGCCAGCGGGCCGGCGAACACCGGGGAGCTGTTTTTT. The chain links TRBV27 to TRBJ2-2; D unresolved. CDR1 is MNHEY, CDR2 SMNVEV, per germline (reference sequence). CDR3 length equals 13 residues. Trimming pared 8 bases from V and 0 bases from J, leaving 7 bases between.

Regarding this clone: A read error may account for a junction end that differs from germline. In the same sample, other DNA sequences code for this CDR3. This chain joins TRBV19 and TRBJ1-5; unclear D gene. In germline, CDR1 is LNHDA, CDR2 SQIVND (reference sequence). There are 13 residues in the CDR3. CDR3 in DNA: TGTGCCAGCAGTATTAACGGTTATCAGCCCCAGCATTTT. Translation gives CASSINGYQPQHF.

CDR3 nucleotides: TGTGCCAGCAGTTGGAAGTTCTGGGGGGATGAAAAACTGTTTTTT. This gives the protein CASSWKFWGDEKLFF. The chain has TRBV27 and TRBJ1-4; a possible D gene is TRBD1 (5 bases). CDR3 size: 15 residues. The germline CDR1 and CDR2 sequences are MNHEY and SMNVEV (reference sequence). The ends were cut back, 4 bases at V and 6 bases at J, with 15 bases in the middle.

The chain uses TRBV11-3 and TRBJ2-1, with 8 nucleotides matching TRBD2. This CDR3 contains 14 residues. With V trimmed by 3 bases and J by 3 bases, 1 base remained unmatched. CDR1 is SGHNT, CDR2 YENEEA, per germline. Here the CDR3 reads CASSFSGSYNEQFF. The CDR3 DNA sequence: TGTGCCAGCAGCTTCAGCGGGAGCTACAATGAGCAGTTCTTC. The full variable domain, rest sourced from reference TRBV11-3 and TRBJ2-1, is EAGVVQSPRYKIIEKKQPVAFWCNPISGHNTLYWYLQNLGQGPELLIRYENEEAVDDSQLPKDRFSAERLKGVDSTLKIQPAELGDSAVYLCASSFSGSYNEQFFGPGTRLTVL.

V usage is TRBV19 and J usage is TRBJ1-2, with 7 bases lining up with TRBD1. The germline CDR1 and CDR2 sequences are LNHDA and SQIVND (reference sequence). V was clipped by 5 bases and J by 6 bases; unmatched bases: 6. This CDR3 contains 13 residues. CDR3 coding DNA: TGTGCCAGTAGTGTCAGGGGGATGCATGGCTACACCTTC. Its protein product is CASSVRGMHGYTF.

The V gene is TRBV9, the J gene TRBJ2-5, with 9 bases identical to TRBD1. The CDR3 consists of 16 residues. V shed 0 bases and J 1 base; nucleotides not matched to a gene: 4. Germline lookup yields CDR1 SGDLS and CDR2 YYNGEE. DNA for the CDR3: TGTGCCAGCAGCGTAGGTATGGGACAGGGCCAAGAGACCCAGTACTTC. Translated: CASSVGMGQGQETQYF.

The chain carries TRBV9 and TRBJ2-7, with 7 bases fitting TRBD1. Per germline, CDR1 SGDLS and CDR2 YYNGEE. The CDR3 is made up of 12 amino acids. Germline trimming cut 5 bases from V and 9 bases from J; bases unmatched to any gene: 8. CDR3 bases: TGTGCCAGCAGTCCGACAGGGAAAGGGCAGTACTTC. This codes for CASSPTGKGQYF.

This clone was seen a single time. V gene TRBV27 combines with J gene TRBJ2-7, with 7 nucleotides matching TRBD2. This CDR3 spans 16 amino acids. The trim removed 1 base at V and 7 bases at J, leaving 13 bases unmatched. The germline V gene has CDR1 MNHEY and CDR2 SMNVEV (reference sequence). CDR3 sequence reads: CASSLWAGAGVEEQYF. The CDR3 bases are TGTGCCAGCAGTTTATGGGCTGGGGCGGGAGTAGAGGAGCAGTACTTC.

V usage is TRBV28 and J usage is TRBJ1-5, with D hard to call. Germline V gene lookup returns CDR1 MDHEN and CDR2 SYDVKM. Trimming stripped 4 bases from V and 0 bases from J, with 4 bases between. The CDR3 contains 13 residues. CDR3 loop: CASSSGSNQPQHF. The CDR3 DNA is TGTGCCAGCAGTTCAGGTAGCAATCAGCCCCAGCATTTT.

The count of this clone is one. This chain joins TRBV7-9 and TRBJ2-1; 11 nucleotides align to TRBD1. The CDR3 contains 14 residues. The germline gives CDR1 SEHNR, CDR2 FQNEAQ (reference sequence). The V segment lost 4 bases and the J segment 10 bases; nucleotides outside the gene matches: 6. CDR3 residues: CASSSGTGGLEQFF. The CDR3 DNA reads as TGTGCCAGCAGCTCAGGGACAGGGGGTCTCGAGCAGTTCTTC.

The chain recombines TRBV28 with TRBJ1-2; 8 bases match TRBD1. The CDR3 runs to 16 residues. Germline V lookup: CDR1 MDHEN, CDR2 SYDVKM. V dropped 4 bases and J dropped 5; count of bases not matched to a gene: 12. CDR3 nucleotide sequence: TGTGCCAGCAGTTATATTCCGGGACAGGCTGGATATGGCTACACCTTC. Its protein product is CASSYIPGQAGYGYTF.

The CDR3 nucleotides are TGTGCCAGCAGTTACTTGGACAGGGTGAGCGATGAGCAGTTCTTC. Translation gives CASSYLDRVSDEQFF. The V gene is TRBV28, the J gene TRBJ2-1; 8 nucleotides align to TRBD1. Losses at the gene ends were 4 bases for V and 8 bases for J; bases not matched to a gene: 10. The germline CDR1 and CDR2 sequences are MDHEN and SYDVKM. The CDR3 has 15 residues.

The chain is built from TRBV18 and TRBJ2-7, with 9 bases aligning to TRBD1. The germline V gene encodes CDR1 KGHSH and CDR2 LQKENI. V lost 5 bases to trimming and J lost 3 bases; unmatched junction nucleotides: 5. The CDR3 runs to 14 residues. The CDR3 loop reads CASSAGTGIYEQYF. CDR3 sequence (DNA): TGTGCCAGCTCAGCCGGGACAGGGATCTACGAGCAGTACTTC.

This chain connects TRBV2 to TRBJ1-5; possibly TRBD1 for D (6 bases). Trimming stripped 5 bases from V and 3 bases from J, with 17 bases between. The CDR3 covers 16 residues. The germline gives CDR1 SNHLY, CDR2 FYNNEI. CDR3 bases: TGTGCCAGCAGTCCATGGGAACAGGGCATCAATCAGCCCCAGCATTTT. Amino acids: CASSPWEQGINQPQHF. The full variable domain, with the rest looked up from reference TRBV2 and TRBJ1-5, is EPEVTQTPSHQVTQMGQEVILRCVPISNHLYFYWYRQILGQKVEFLVSFYNNEISEKSEIFDDQFSVERPDGSNFTLKIRSTKLEDSAMYFCASSPWEQGINQPQHFGDGTRLSIL.

The CDR3 sequence: CAWSEWTGNYEQYF. The DNA of the CDR3 is TGTGCCTGGAGTGAATGGACAGGGAACTACGAGCAGTACTTC. The chain employs TRBV30 and TRBJ2-7; 8 bases are shared with TRBD1. Losses at the gene ends were 1 base for V and 3 bases for J; bases not matched to a gene: 5. CDR3 size: 14 residues. Germline CDR1 GTSNPN, CDR2 SVGIG (reference sequence).

The CDR3 region has the DNA TGTGCCAGCAGCCAGTCCAGGGGAAGCAATCAGCCCCAGCATTTT. Encoded protein: CASSQSRGSNQPQHF. The chain employs TRBV4-2 and TRBJ1-5, with TRBD1 as a possible D gene (6 bases). Trimming removed 3 bases from V and 1 base from J, with 10 bases in between. This CDR3 comprises 15 residues. CDR1 and CDR2 (germline): LGHNA, YNFKEQ.

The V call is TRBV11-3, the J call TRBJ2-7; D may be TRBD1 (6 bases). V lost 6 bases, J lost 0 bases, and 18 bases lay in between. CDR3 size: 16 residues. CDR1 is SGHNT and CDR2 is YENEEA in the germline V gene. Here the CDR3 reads CASSARGFGFSYEQYF. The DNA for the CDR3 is TGTGCCAGCAGTGCCAGGGGTTTCGGTTTCTCCTACGAGCAGTACTTC.

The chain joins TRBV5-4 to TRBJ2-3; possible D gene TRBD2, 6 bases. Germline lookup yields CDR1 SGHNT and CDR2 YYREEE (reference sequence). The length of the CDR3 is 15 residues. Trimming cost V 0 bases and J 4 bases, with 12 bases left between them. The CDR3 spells CASSLERVRADTQYF. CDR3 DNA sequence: TGTGCCAGCAGCTTGGAGCGGGTTCGCGCAGATACGCAGTATTTT. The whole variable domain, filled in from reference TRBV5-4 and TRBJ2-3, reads ETGVTQSPTHLIKTRGQQVTLRCSSQSGHNTVSWYQQALGQGPQFIFQYYREEENGRGNFPPRFSGLQFPNYSSELNVNALELDDSALYLCASSLERVRADTQYFGPGTRLTVL.

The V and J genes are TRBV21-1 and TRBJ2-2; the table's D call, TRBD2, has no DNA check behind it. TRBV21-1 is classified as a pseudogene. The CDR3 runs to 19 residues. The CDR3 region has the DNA TGTGCCAGCAGCGTCCTGGAGGACCTAAAGGTCGAAGTAGGCGGGGAGCTGTTTTTT. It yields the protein CASSVLEDLKVEVGGELFF.